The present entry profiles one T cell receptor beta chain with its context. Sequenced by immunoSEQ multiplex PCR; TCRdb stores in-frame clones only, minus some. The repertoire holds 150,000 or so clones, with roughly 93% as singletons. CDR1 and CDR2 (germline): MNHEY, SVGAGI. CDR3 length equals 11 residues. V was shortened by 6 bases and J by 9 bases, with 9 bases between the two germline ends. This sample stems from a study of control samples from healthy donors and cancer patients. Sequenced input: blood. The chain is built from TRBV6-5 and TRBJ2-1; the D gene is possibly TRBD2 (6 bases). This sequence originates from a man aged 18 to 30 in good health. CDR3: CASSGGIEQFF. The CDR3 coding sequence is TGTGCCAGCAGCGGGGGAATTGAGCAGTTCTTC.